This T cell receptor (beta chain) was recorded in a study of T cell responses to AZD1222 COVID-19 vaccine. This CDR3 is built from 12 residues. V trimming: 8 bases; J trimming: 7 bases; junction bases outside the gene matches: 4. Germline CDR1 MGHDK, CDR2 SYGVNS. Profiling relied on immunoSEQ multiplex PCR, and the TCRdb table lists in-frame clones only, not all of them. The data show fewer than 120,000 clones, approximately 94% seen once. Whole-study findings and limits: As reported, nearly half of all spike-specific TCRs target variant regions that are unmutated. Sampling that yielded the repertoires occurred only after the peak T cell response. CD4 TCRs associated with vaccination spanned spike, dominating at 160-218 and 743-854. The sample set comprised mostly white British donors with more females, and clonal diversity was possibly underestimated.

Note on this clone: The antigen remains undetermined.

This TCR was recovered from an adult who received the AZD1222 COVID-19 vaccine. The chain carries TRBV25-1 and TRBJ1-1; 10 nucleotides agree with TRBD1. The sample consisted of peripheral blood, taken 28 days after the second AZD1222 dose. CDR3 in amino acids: CASWGQGNEAFF. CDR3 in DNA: TGTGCCAGCTGGGGACAGGGGAATGAAGCTTTCTTT.